A selection of T cell receptor beta chains follows, all from one sample in a study of shared clonotypes between healthy human individuals. Sequencing used immunoSEQ multiplex PCR; TCRdb keeps in-frame clones, though not all of them. The data show 550,000 to 600,000 clones, roughly 98% seen once. The sequenced sample was naive CD8+ T cells sorted from blood. These receptors were taken from a man aged 25-45 years in good health. Each CDR3 is given with its conserved first and last residue. Fields, in order: V gene, D gene, J gene, clone size, CDR3 length, CDR3 DNA, CDR3 protein. D genes are given only for firm matches. Part of the rows lack a size; the others show once, few, many or a class for expanded clones.

TRBV7-8,.,TRBJ1-5,once,15,TGTGCCAGCAGCTTAGGGCACGATAGCAATCAGCCCCAGCATTTT,CASSLGHDSNQPQHF
TRBV4-1,.,TRBJ1-1,.,14,TGCGCCAGCAGCCAAACGGGGGGGAACACTGAAGCTTTCTTT,CASSQTGGNTEAFF
TRBV6-1,.,TRBJ1-1,.,15,TGTGCCAGCAGCCAATGGACGGACTTGAACACTGAAGCTTTCTTT,CASSQWTDLNTEAFF
TRBV7-2,.,TRBJ2-7,once,13,TGTGCCAGCAGCCCCTCGAATTACTACGAGCAGTACTTC,CASSPSNYYEQYF
TRBV27,.,TRBJ1-1,.,13,TGTGCCAGCAGTTTAGGGGCAGGAACTGAAGCTTTCTTT,CASSLGAGTEAFF
TRBV9,TRBD2,TRBJ2-2,.,19,TGTGCCAGCAGCTCCCCGGCCGGGAGGGGGGCGGTGAGAACCGGGGAGCTGTTTTTT,CASSSPAGRGAVRTGELFF
TRBV28,TRBD1,TRBJ2-3,.,16,TGTGCCAGCAGCTTTACGACAGGGGCACGGCCAGATACGCAGTATTTT,CASSFTTGARPDTQYF
TRBV6-5,.,TRBJ2-1,once,15,TGTGCCAGCAGTTACATTCTAGACTCCTACAATGAGCAGTTCTTC,CASSYILDSYNEQFF
TRBV29-1,.,TRBJ1-2,.,13,TGCAGCGTTGATGGGGGGTCTAACTATGGCTACACCTTC,CSVDGGSNYGYTF
TRBV28,.,TRBJ2-1,.,15,TGTGCCAGCAGCTCAACGCGGAACACCTACAATGAGCAGTTCTTC,CASSSTRNTYNEQFF
TRBV11-2,.,TRBJ2-1,.,17,TGTGCCAGCAGCCCCTACTATTCCCCTAGTGAAGGCAATGAGCAGTTCTTC,CASSPYYSPSEGNEQFF
TRBV13,.,TRBJ1-1,.,12,TGTGCCAGCAGCTATGAGTACACTGAAGCTTTCTTT,CASSYEYTEAFF
TRBV13,.,TRBJ2-5,.,12,TGTGCCAGCAGCGAGGAGAGAGAGACCCAGTACTTC,CASSEERETQYF
TRBV27,.,TRBJ2-3,.,15,TGTGCCAGCAGTTTCGGTGGGTTTGGCACAGATACGCAGTATTTT,CASSFGGFGTDTQYF
TRBV28,TRBD1,TRBJ1-5,.,14,TGTGCCAGCAGTACAAGACAGGGCTTGCAGCCCCAGCATTTT,CASSTRQGLQPQHF
TRBV5-6,.,TRBJ2-7,.,17,TGTGCCAGCAGCTTTTCATACTCCGGGACGGCTTCCTACGAGCAGTACTTC,CASSFSYSGTASYEQYF
TRBV10-2,TRBD2,TRBJ2-7,.,18,TGCGCCAGCAGTGAGTCAACTAGCGGGAGGCCGGGGTACTACGAGCAGTACTTC,CASSESTSGRPGYYEQYF
TRBV29-1,TRBD2,TRBJ2-3,.,15,TGCAGCGCCATAGCCGGGACTAGCGGCCCAGATACGCAGTATTTT,CSAIAGTSGPDTQYF
TRBV5-1,TRBD1,TRBJ1-1,.,14,TGCGCCAGCAGCCAGACAGGGCTCAACACTGAAGCTTTCTTT,CASSQTGLNTEAFF
TRBV7-9,.,TRBJ2-5,.,15,TGTGCCAGCAGCCCGGTATCGGAGCATCAAGAGACCCAGTACTTC,CASSPVSEHQETQYF
TRBV27,.,TRBJ2-1,.,13,TGTGCCAGCAGTTACGGGATCTACAATGAGCAGTTCTTC,CASSYGIYNEQFF
TRBV19,.,TRBJ2-2,.,13,TGTGCCAGTAGTATAACGGACACCGGGGAGCTGTTTTTT,CASSITDTGELFF
TRBV7-2,.,TRBJ2-1,.,14,TGTGCCAGCAGCTTCCCCGAGACGCTAAATGAGCAGTTCTTC,CASSFPETLNEQFF
TRBV29-1,.,TRBJ1-2,once,10,TGCAGCGTTGGAGGCTATGGCTACACCTTC,CSVGGYGYTF
TRBV15,.,TRBJ2-5,.,14,TGTGCCACCAGTGGAGACAGAAGACAAGAGACCCAGTACTTC,CATSGDRRQETQYF
TRBV10-2,TRBD2,TRBJ2-1,.,15,TGCGCCAGCAGTGACCCAGCGGGAGGCTACAATGAGCAGTTCTTC,CASSDPAGGYNEQFF
TRBV9,TRBD1,TRBJ1-3,.,15,TGTGCCAGCAGCGAGGAGGGGGCCCCTGGAAACACCATATATTTT,CASSEEGAPGNTIYF
TRBV27,.,TRBJ2-3,.,15,TGTGCCAGCAGATCAGGCCAGGGGGGTGAGGATACGCAGTATTTT,CASRSGQGGEDTQYF
TRBV19,.,TRBJ2-2,.,12,TGTGCCAGTGCGAGAAACACCGGGGAGCTGTTTTTT,CASARNTGELFF
TRBV7-9,.,TRBJ2-7,.,14,TGTGCCAGCAGCCCGGAGGACAGCCGATACGAGCAGTACTTC,CASSPEDSRYEQYF
TRBV5-4,TRBD2,TRBJ2-1,.,19,TGTGCCAGCAGCTTGGGTGCCTCCCCACTAGCGGGGGTTCTCAATGAGCAGTTCTTC,CASSLGASPLAGVLNEQFF
TRBV4-3,TRBD2,TRBJ2-3,.,15,TGCGCCAGCAGCCCCGGACTAGCGGGAGAAAAAACGCAGTATTTT,CASSPGLAGEKTQYF
TRBV15,.,TRBJ2-7,.,12,TGTGCCACCAGGGCCTTGGGCTACGAGCAGTACTTC,CATRALGYEQYF
TRBV5-1,.,TRBJ2-7,.,13,TGCGCCAGCGCAGGGTCCCCCTCCTACGAGCAGTACTTC,CASAGSPSYEQYF
TRBV19,.,TRBJ2-3,once,13,TGTGCCAGTAGTATGATAGCCACAGATACGCAGTATTTT,CASSMIATDTQYF
TRBV5-6,.,TRBJ1-2,.,13,TGTGCCAGCAGCTTCAGGGGATCTCATGGCTACACCTTC,CASSFRGSHGYTF
TRBV5-1,TRBD2,TRBJ2-3,.,15,TGCGCCAGCAGCACCGAACTAGCGGGCACAGATACGCAGTATTTT,CASSTELAGTDTQYF
TRBV29-1,.,TRBJ2-7,.,14,TGCAGCGTTGATGTAAGGGGAGCCTCTTTGGAGCAGTACTTC,CSVDVRGASLEQYF
TRBV7-9,.,TRBJ2-7,.,16,TGTGCCAGCAGCTTAGGGGACGGATTGAGCTCCTACGAGCAGTACTTC,CASSLGDGLSSYEQYF
TRBV30,.,TRBJ2-1,.,13,TGTGCCTGGGGGACACCTGCCTACAATGAGCAGTTCTTC,CAWGTPAYNEQFF
TRBV28,.,TRBJ2-7,.,17,TGTGCCAGCAGTTTATCCCCCTTTAGCAGTTACTCCTACGAGCAGTACTTC,CASSLSPFSSYSYEQYF
TRBV7-8,.,TRBJ2-7,.,15,TGTGCCAGCAGCTTAGCGTTGGTTCGTCCCTACGAGCAGTACTTC,CASSLALVRPYEQYF
TRBV6-1,.,TRBJ2-7,.,16,TGTGCCAGCAGTGAACAGTTCAGGGGTCCATATCACGAGCAGTACTTC,CASSEQFRGPYHEQYF
TRBV7-9,.,TRBJ2-6,.,18,TGTGCCAGCAGCTTAGATTGGGGAAGTCCATCTGGGGCCAACGTCCTGACTTTC,CASSLDWGSPSGANVLTF
TRBV19,.,TRBJ2-7,.,14,TGTGCCAGTTCATCAGTTGTGAGCTCCTACGAGCAGTACTTC,CASSSVVSSYEQYF
TRBV27,.,TRBJ2-7,.,14,TGTGCCAGCAGTTTATCCTCCGGGGGTTACGAGCAGTACTTC,CASSLSSGGYEQYF
TRBV4-3,.,TRBJ2-3,.,15,TGCGCCAGCAGCCTCTCCGCGGTTTCTACAGATACGCAGTATTTT,CASSLSAVSTDTQYF
TRBV13,.,TRBJ2-2,.,16,TGTGCCAGCAGCATAACTAGCTCTCCTAACACCGGGGAGCTGTTTTTT,CASSITSSPNTGELFF
TRBV6-5,.,TRBJ2-7,.,14,TGTGCCAGCAGTTACTCCGCCGGACGATACGAGCAGTACTTC,CASSYSAGRYEQYF
TRBV7-6,.,TRBJ2-2,.,16,TGTGCCAGCAGCTCCGGCCTCGAAGGGAAGAGCGGGGAGCTGTTTTTT,CASSSGLEGKSGELFF
TRBV6-6,.,TRBJ2-1,.,15,TGTGCCAGCAGTTACGTGGGACTCTCATACAATGAGCAGTTCTTC,CASSYVGLSYNEQFF
TRBV9,TRBD1,TRBJ2-3,.,16,TGTGCCAGCAGCGAGCGACAGGGGGCTCACACAGATACGCAGTATTTT,CASSERQGAHTDTQYF
TRBV28,TRBD2,TRBJ2-2,.,17,TGTGCCAGCAGCCGGCCGGGGACTAGCGGTAACACCGGGGAGCTGTTTTTT,CASSRPGTSGNTGELFF
TRBV7-9,.,TRBJ1-1,.,12,TGTGCCGCGGAGGGGGGCGCCGGGACAGCTTTCTTT,CAAEGGAGTAFF
TRBV5-1,.,TRBJ2-1,.,14,TGCGCCAGCAGCTTGGAAACAGGAGACAATGAGCAGTTCTTC,CASSLETGDNEQFF